The rows below give T cell receptor beta chains drawn from one sample of a study of long-term antiretroviral therapy in people with HIV. The repertoire was sequenced with immunoSEQ multiplex PCR; TCRdb's copy has only in-frame clones and lacks some. The sample yields tens of thousands of clones, about 89% seen once. The sequencing used unsorted PBMCs, collected 0.1 years before starting antiretroviral therapy. Receptors originate from a woman aged 45-59 years with HIV. The CDR3 runs from the conserved cysteine through the conserved F or W. D genes are given only for firm matches. Clone size is given for some rows only: seen once, a few or many times, or a class if the clone is expanded.

D,size,length,J,V,CDR3,DNA
-,-,16,TRBJ1-3,TRBV21-1,CASSKAGPSSGNTIYF,TGTGCCAGCAGCAAAGCTGGACCGTCCTCTGGAAACACCATATATTTT
TRBD1,-,14,TRBJ1-1,TRBV7-9,CASSQTGVNTEAFF,TGTGCCAGCAGCCAGACAGGGGTGAACACTGAAGCTTTCTTT
-,-,15,TRBJ1-1,TRBV21-1,CASSDVCGLNTEAFF,TGTGCCAGCAGCGATGTATGCGGCCTGAACACTGAAGCTTTCTTT
-,-,14,TRBJ1-2,TRBV4-2,CASRPGPGANGYTF,TGTGCCAGCCGTCCCGGCCCGGGGGCGAATGGCTACACCTTC
TRBD2,medium-sized,16,TRBJ2-1,TRBV6-6,CASSYETSGVYNEQFF,TGTGCCAGCAGTTATGAGACTAGCGGGGTCTACAATGAGCAGTTCTTC
-,-,16,TRBJ2-1,TRBV5-6,CASSLEARGSYNEQFF,TGTGCCAGCAGCTTGGAGGCGAGAGGGTCCTACAATGAGCAGTTCTTC
-,few,12,TRBJ2-2,TRBV7-8,CASGPNTGELFF,TGTGCCAGTGGGCCGAACACCGGGGAGCTGTTTTTT
-,-,15,TRBJ2-3,TRBV18,CASSPPGPGPDTQYF,TGTGCCAGCTCACCACCGGGTCCAGGGCCAGATACGCAGTATTTT
TRBD1,-,15,TRBJ2-5,TRBV2,CASSEADRVSETQYF,TGTGCCAGCAGTGAAGCGGACAGGGTCAGCGAGACCCAGTACTTC
-,-,15,TRBJ1-6,TRBV2,CASRNMDSRNSPLHF,TGTGCCAGCAGAAATATGGACAGTCGGAATTCACCCCTCCACTTT
-,-,12,TRBJ2-2,TRBV5-4,CASSLGARELFF,TGTGCCAGCAGCTTAGGTGCGAGGGAGCTGTTTTTT
TRBD1,-,17,TRBJ1-1,TRBV6-1,CASSAIGEGAFKTEAFF,TGTGCCAGCAGTGCAATAGGGGAGGGGGCGTTTAAAACTGAAGCTTTCTTT
-,-,14,TRBJ2-1,TRBV6-5,CASGSHETYNEQFF,TGTGCCAGCGGGTCACACGAAACCTACAATGAGCAGTTCTTC
-,-,14,TRBJ1-3,TRBV2,CASSEPRSGNTIYF,TGTGCCAGCAGTGAGCCCAGATCTGGAAACACCATATATTTT
TRBD2,-,14,TRBJ2-2,TRBV7-2,CASSPLAGTGELFF,TGTGCCAGCAGCCCTCTAGCGGGGACCGGGGAGCTGTTTTTT
-,-,14,TRBJ2-7,TRBV9,CASSVGRQTYEQYF,TGTGCCAGCAGCGTAGGTCGCCAGACCTACGAGCAGTACTTC
-,-,16,TRBJ2-1,TRBV5-1,CASSLGDGSSYNEQFF,TGCGCCAGCAGCTTGGGGGACGGGAGCTCCTACAATGAGCAGTTCTTC
TRBD2,-,15,TRBJ2-1,TRBV5-1,CASSSTSGGHNEQFF,TGCGCCAGCAGTTCGACTAGCGGGGGCCACAATGAGCAGTTCTTC
-,-,14,TRBJ2-7,TRBV5-4,CASSLEGQSYEQYF,TGTGCCAGCAGCTTGGAAGGGCAGTCCTACGAGCAGTACTTC
-,-,14,TRBJ1-1,TRBV29-1,CSAIWRPADTEAFF,TGCAGCGCGATTTGGAGACCGGCGGACACTGAAGCTTTCTTT
TRBD2,-,13,TRBJ2-1,TRBV14,CASSLGLDDKQFF,TGTGCCAGCAGCCTCGGACTAGATGATAAGCAGTTCTTC
TRBD1,few,16,TRBJ1-2,TRBV7-9,CASSQLRDRGIYGYTF,TGTGCCAGCAGTCAGCTCCGGGACAGGGGGATCTATGGCTACACCTTC